This T cell receptor beta chain was identified in a study of blood T cell repertoires in COVID-19. Overall study context: Material from acute and convalescent COVID-19 was sourced from the United States, Italy and Spain. Nucleic acid was either cDNA or gDNA, and it came from T cells, B-cell-depleted T cells, or PBMCs.

Under the authors' procedure: Amplification of reference gene primers provided the estimated nucleated cell counts. Data came from immunoSEQ multiplex PCR; TCRdb stores just in-frame clones and leaves some out. The V and J calls and clone size come from that table; D and trimming were worked out from the DNA. Here the sample spans fewer than 400,000 clones, roughly 86% being singletons. Categorization into cohorts depended on clinical history that participants reported. The CDR3 is made up of 15 amino acids. V was trimmed by 5 bases and J by 8 bases, leaving 21 bases between them. Germline loops: CDR1 SGHAT, CDR2 FQNNGV.

The V call is TRBV11-2, the J call TRBJ1-2; D call uncertain. This TCR was recovered from a young woman who had recovered from COVID-19. Sequences were obtained from PBMCs or T cells enriched from blood (not recorded which). The CDR3 DNA is TGTGCCAGCAGCCCCAGCGGGCAGGAACATTGGGGCTACACCTTC. It translates to CASSPSGQEHWGYTF.